The T cell receptor beta chain described here comes from a study of blood T cell repertoires in COVID-19. For the study at large: T cells, B-cell-depleted T cells, or PBMCs provided the cDNA or gDNA that served as material.

V trimming: 4 bases; J trimming: 6 bases; junction bases outside the gene matches: 5. Germline V gene data show CDR1 as SQVTM and CDR2 as ANQGSEA. The CDR3 covers 12 residues. Produced via immunoSEQ multiplex PCR; TCRdb's table is partial and in-frame only. Of tens of thousands of clones listed, over 65% were seen once; the top ten hold roughly 12%. This TCR was sampled from a human donor in a cohort sampled during active COVID-19. The sequenced sample was peripheral blood. The chain combines TRBV29-1 with TRBJ2-7; TRBD2 matches at 8 bases. The CDR3 region has the DNA TGCAGCGTTGGCCCCGGGGGGGCCGAGCAGTACTTC. Amino acid sequence: CSVGPGGAEQYF.